A single sample is the source of the 17 T cell receptor beta chains below, sequenced in a study of PD-1 blockade in classical Hodgkin lymphoma. The method was immunoSEQ multiplex PCR; TCRdb's version includes in-frame clones alone and lacks a portion of them. The sample carries 40,000 to 55,000 clones, roughly 90% recorded once. Autologous stem cell transplantation was followed by relapse in every patient, and brentuximab vedotin exposure varied. The sample here was peripheral blood mononuclear cells (PBMCs), taken at baseline. Receptors originate from a human donor with classical Hodgkin lymphoma.

This clone was detected only once. The V call is TRBV18, the J call TRBJ1-4; no clear D gene. V dropped 3 bases and J dropped 7 bases, with 12 bases sitting between them. Germline V gene sequence: CDR1 KGHSH, CDR2 LQKENI. The CDR3 loop spans 14 amino acids. CDR3 sequence: CASSPIPRSEKLFF. The CDR3 DNA reads TGTGCCAGCTCACCCATCCCCCGTAGTGAAAAACTGTTTTTT.

J is TRBJ1-2 and V is TRBV19, with 9 bases that match TRBD1. Germline lookup yields CDR1 LNHDA and CDR2 SQIVND (reference sequence). The CDR3 contains 15 residues. V lost 3 bases and J lost 4; bases outside the gene matches: 6. As DNA, the CDR3 is TGTGCCAGTAGTATCGGGACAGGGCCTCTCTATGGCTACACCTTC. Translated: CASSIGTGPLYGYTF.

The CDR3 loop reads CASRDRKETQYF. The CDR3 nucleotides are TGTGCCAGCAGGGACAGAAAAGAGACCCAGTACTTC. V is TRBV6-1 and J is TRBJ2-5; TRBD1 might be the D (6 bases). V was clipped by 6 bases and J by 3 bases, with 8 bases between them. CDR3 length: 12 amino acids. CDR1 and CDR2 (germline): MNHNS, SASEGT.

CDR3 bases: TGTGCCAGTAGTATTTCAGGGGACAGGAATGAGCAGTTCTTC. This sequence encodes CASSISGDRNEQFF. The V call is TRBV19, the J call TRBJ2-1, with 8 bases fitting TRBD1. The ends lost 3 bases at V and 7 bases at J; junction bases unmatched: 5. CDR3 size: 14 residues. Germline V gene data show CDR1 as LNHDA and CDR2 as SQIVND (reference sequence). Full variable domain (missing parts from reference TRBV19 and TRBJ2-1): DGGITQSPKYLFRKEGQNVTLSCEQNLNHDAMYWYRQDPGQGLRLIYYSQIVNDFQKGDIAEGYSVSREKKESFPLTVTSAQKNPTAFYLCASSISGDRNEQFFGPGTRLTVL.

This clone occurred once. The J gene is TRBJ1-1, the V gene TRBV19; D ambiguous. The CDR3 has 15 residues. V was trimmed by 7 bases and J by 3 bases, leaving 18 bases between them. The V gene's germline CDR1 is LNHDA and CDR2 SQIVND (reference sequence). The CDR3 bases are TGTGCCAGTACTCAAAGGTTGGGGAGCCACACTGAAGCTTTCTTT. Translated: CASTQRLGSHTEAFF.

The chain uses TRBV5-1 and TRBJ1-5; D not certain. This CDR3 has 14 residues. V was shortened by 0 bases and J by 7 bases, with 11 bases between the two germline ends. Germline CDR1 and CDR2: SGHRS and YFSETQ. CDR3 sequence (DNA): TGCGCCAGCAGCTTGGGACTCCCCGAACAGCCCCAGCATTTT. Translated, it gives CASSLGLPEQPQHF.

This clone is medium-sized within its sample. The V call is TRBV5-6, the J call TRBJ2-3, with D unresolved. Germline V gene lookup returns CDR1 SGHDT and CDR2 YYEEEE. Trimming took off 6 bases at V and 2 bases at J, with 10 bases between the two ends. This CDR3 spans 13 amino acids. The CDR3 loop is CASTPRDTDTQYF. In nucleotides, the CDR3 is TGTGCCAGCACCCCGAGAGACACAGATACGCAGTATTTT.

The chain couples TRBV28 to TRBJ2-1; 8 positions agree with TRBD2. Germline CDR1 MDHEN, CDR2 SYDVKM. V shed 0 bases, J shed 2 bases, and the junction held 0 bases outside the gene matches. CDR3 length: 15 amino acids. The CDR3 region is CASSLWRGAYNEQFF. The CDR3 nucleotides read TGTGCCAGCAGTTTATGGCGGGGGGCCTACAATGAGCAGTTCTTC.

The CDR3 here is CASKLEQGVRETQYF. The CDR3 region has the DNA TGTGCCAGCAAACTTGAACAGGGCGTTCGGGAGACCCAGTACTTC. The J gene is TRBJ2-5, the V gene TRBV2, with D perhaps matching TRBD1 (6 bases). Germline V gene lookup returns CDR1 SNHLY and CDR2 FYNNEI. V was cut by 7 bases and J by 5 bases, with 20 bases left in between. This CDR3 comprises 15 residues. Complete variable domain (other parts from reference TRBV2 and TRBJ2-5): EPEVTQTPSHQVTQMGQEVILRCVPISNHLYFYWYRQILGQKVEFLVSFYNNEISEKSEIFDDQFSVERPDGSNFTLKIRSTKLEDSAMYFCASKLEQGVRETQYFGPGTRLLVL.

This clone was recorded only once. The gene calls are TRBV5-1 and TRBJ1-1, with TRBD1 identical over 8 bases. The CDR3 length is 16 residues. The V and J ends lost 0 bases and 5 bases, in that order; junction bases with no gene match: 9. Germline CDR1 reads SGHRS; CDR2 reads YFSETQ. DNA for the CDR3: TGCGCCAGCAGCTTGGCCCGTCAGGGGGCGCGTACTGAAGCTTTCTTT. Its translation: CASSLARQGARTEAFF.

The chain uses TRBV18 and TRBJ1-4; D uncertain. Between the trimmed V and J ends, which lost 1 base and 8 bases, there was a span of 8 bases. The CDR3 length is 13 residues. The V gene's germline CDR1 is KGHSH and CDR2 LQKENI. Written as DNA, the CDR3 is TGTGCCAGCTCACCACAGGGAAACGAAAAACTGTTTTTT. This encodes CASSPQGNEKLFF.

V is TRBV28 and J is TRBJ2-7; 7 positions agree with TRBD2. Germline V gene sequence: CDR1 MDHEN, CDR2 SYDVKM. This CDR3 is built from 13 residues. Losses at the gene ends were 6 bases for V and 3 bases for J; bases not matched to a gene: 5. For the CDR3, the DNA is TGTGCCAGCAGCCTGGGAGGGTACTACGAGCAGTACTTC. The encoded protein is CASSLGGYYEQYF.

The gene calls are TRBV19 and TRBJ2-2; D not certain. Germline lookup yields CDR1 LNHDA and CDR2 SQIVND (reference sequence). Trimming shortened V by 5 bases and J by 7 bases, and 8 bases separated the two germline ends. This CDR3 region has 12 residues. CDR3 DNA sequence: TGTGCCAGTAGTCCCAAGATCGGGGAGCTGTTTTTT. Protein sequence: CASSPKIGELFF.

This clone is a singleton in its sample. The V gene is TRBV29-1, the J gene TRBJ1-2, with 8 nucleotides matching TRBD1. V lost 3 bases, J lost 0 bases, and 6 bases stayed unmatched. This CDR3 has 15 amino acids. Per the germline V gene, CDR1 is SQVTM and CDR2 is ANQGSEA. The CDR3 DNA reads TGCAGCGTTGAGGCAGGGGGCCTTTCTAACTATGGCTACACCTTC. It specifies CSVEAGGLSNYGYTF.

The chain links TRBV9 to TRBJ2-3, with a tentative D call TRBD2 (6 bases). The CDR3 runs to 17 residues. The V end was cut by 4 bases, the J end by 0 bases, with 18 bases between. Per the germline V gene, CDR1 is SGDLS and CDR2 is YYNGEE. CDR3 nucleotides: TGTGCCAGCAGCCCCCGGGGAGGCCCTCCTAGCACAGATACGCAGTATTTT. As protein: CASSPRGGPPSTDTQYF. The whole variable domain, remainder taken from reference TRBV9 and TRBJ2-3, is DSGVTQTPKHLITATGQRVTLRCSPRSGDLSVYWYQQSLDQGLQFLIQYYNGEERAKGNILERFSAQQFPDLHSELNLSSLELGDSALYFCASSPRGGPPSTDTQYFGPGTRLTVL.

The V gene is TRBV18, the J gene TRBJ2-5; D is ambiguous. V lost 0 bases to trimming and J lost 2 bases, with 7 bases between them. CDR1 and CDR2 from the germline V gene are KGHSH and LQKENI. The CDR3 extends over 14 amino acids. The CDR3 loop is CASSPPESQETQYF. The CDR3 bases are TGTGCCAGCTCACCACCGGAAAGTCAAGAGACCCAGTACTTC.

The chain employs TRBV10-1 and TRBJ2-2, with D uncertain. Germline assignment: CDR1 WNHNN and CDR2 SYGVQD (reference sequence). Deletions cut 8 bases from V and 4 bases from J, with 11 bases between. CDR3 length equals 13 residues. CDR3 sequence reads: CASGDKVTGELFF. The CDR3 coding sequence is TGCGCCAGCGGAGACAAGGTCACCGGGGAGCTGTTTTTT.